This record looks at one TCR beta chain sequence and its context. The data were taken from a study of cytomegalovirus exposure and HLA in healthy donors. Measured with immunoSEQ multiplex PCR; TCRdb has only the in-frame clones, and not every one. The sample lists 90,000 to 150,000 clones; around 89% were seen once. This TCR was recovered from a woman aged 18-35 years in good health and CMV-seropositive. The sample was PBMCs.

The DNA for the CDR3 is TGTGCCAGCAGCTTTAGGGTCTCCCTTGGGACAGGCGCAAATGAAAAACTGTTTTTT. Its translation: CASSFRVSLGTGANEKLFF. J is TRBJ1-4 and V is TRBV7-9, with TRBD1 matching over 8 bases. Germline lookup yields CDR1 SEHNR and CDR2 FQNEAQ (reference sequence). The J segment lost 5 bases and the V segment lost 3 bases, leaving 17 bases of the junction unmatched. The CDR3 covers 19 residues.